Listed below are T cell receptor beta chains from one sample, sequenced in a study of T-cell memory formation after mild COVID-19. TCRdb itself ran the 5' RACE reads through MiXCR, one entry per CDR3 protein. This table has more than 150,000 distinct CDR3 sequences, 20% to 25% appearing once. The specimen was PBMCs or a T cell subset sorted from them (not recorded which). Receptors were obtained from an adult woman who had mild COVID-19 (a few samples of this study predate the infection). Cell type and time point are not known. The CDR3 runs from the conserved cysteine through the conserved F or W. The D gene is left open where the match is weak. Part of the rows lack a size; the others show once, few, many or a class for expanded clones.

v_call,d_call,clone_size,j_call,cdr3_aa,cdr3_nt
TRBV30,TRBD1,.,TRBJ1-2,CAWAPGQGYFGYTF,TGTGCCTGGGCACCGGGACAGGGGTATTTTGGCTACACCTTC
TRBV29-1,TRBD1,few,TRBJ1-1,CSVRDLGQTEAFF,TGCAGCGTCCGGGATTTGGGACAGACTGAAGCTTTCTTT
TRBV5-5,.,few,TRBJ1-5,CASSLDLNQPQHF,TGTGCCAGCAGCTTGGATCTCAATCAGCCCCAGCATTTT
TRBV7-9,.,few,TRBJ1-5,CASSLSWPGQQHF,TGTGCCAGCAGCTTAAGCTGGCCAGGCCAACAGCATTTT
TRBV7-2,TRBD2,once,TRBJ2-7,CASRLAGGYEQYF,TGTGCCAGCCGCCTAGCGGGAGGCTACGAGCAGTACTTC
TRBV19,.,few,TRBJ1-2,CASMAGGYTF,TGTGCCAGTATGGCCGGAGGCTACACCTTC
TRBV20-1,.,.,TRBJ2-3,CSVRFRMAGTDTQYF,TGCAGTGTTAGGTTCCGGATGGCGGGCACAGATACGCAGTATTTT
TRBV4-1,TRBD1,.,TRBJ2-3,CASGGQGLDTQYF,TGCGCCAGCGGGGGACAGGGGTTAGATACGCAGTATTTT
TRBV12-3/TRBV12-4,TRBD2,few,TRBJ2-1,CASSFHGLAGGQSNEQFF,TGTGCCAGCAGTTTTCACGGACTAGCGGGGGGGCAAAGCAATGAGCAGTTCTTC
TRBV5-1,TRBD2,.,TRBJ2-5,CASSLGLAGGIRETQYF,TGCGCCAGCAGCTTGGGACTAGCGGGGGGTATTCGAGAGACCCAGTACTTC
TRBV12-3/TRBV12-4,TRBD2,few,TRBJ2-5,CASSKGTSGGPLETQYF,TGTGCCAGCAGCAAAGGGACTAGCGGGGGGCCATTAGAGACCCAGTACTTC
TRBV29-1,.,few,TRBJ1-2,CSVATGGNGYTF,TGCAGCGTTGCCACCGGGGGAAATGGCTACACCTTC
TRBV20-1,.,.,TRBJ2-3,CSAPDLATSTDTQYF,TGCAGTGCCCCTGATCTAGCGACTAGCACAGATACGCAGTATTTT
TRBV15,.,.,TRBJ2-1,CATSSLRGNEQFF,TGTGCCACCAGCAGCTTGAGGGGGAATGAGCAGTTCTTC
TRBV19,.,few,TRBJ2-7,CASSIAYEQYF,TGTGCCAGTAGTATAGCCTACGAGCAGTACTTC
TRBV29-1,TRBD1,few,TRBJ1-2,CSVDGSGQGGYTF,TGCAGCGTTGATGGCTCGGGACAGGGTGGCTACACCTTC
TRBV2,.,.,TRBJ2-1,CASSVPPPGNEQFF,TGTGCCAGCAGTGTTCCGCCCCCAGGGAATGAGCAGTTCTTC
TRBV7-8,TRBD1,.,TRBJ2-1,CASSLGQGALGEQFF,TGTGCCAGCAGCTTAGGACAGGGGGCGTTGGGTGAGCAGTTCTTC
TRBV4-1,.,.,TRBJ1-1,CASSQVIPPILQAFF,TGCGCCAGCAGCCAAGTTATCCCACCCATACTACAAGCTTTCTTT
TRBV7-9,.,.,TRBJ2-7,CASSLAGLGRTSYEQYF,TGTGCCAGCAGCTTAGCGGGATTGGGGCGAACCTCCTACGAGCAGTACTTC
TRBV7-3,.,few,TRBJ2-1,CASSPGTPTGGEQFF,TGTGCCAGCAGCCCCGGGACACCCACTGGGGGTGAGCAGTTCTTC
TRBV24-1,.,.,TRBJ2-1,CATSDLEVPLDEQFF,TGTGCCACCAGTGATTTAGAGGTGCCGTTGGATGAGCAGTTCTTC
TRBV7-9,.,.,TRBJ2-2,CASSRDLLNTGELFF,TGTGCCAGCAGCCGGGACCTCCTTAACACCGGGGAGCTGTTTTTT